The subject of this entry is one T cell receptor beta chain. Which antigen it targets is not known. It has no much larger one-base neighbor in the sample; base qualities were not kept. Trimming removed 1 base from V and 8 bases from J, leaving 20 bases between the germline ends. The CDR1 and CDR2 encoded by the germline V gene are MGHRA and YSYEKL. The cysteine opens and the phenylalanine closes a CDR3 of 16 amino acids. Here the CDR3 DNA is all that survives: 48 bases in frame from base 1. The method behind the library was PCR. TCR sequencing of DNA from cultured CD4+ T cells used the Oncomine TCR Beta short-read assay at the Johns Hopkins FTIC core. Genomic DNA was extracted from the cultured CD4+ T cells with the QIAamp micro DNA kit. Oncomine TCR Beta libraries made from cultured CD4+ T cells were pooled using unique dual indexes and sequenced on an Illumina iSeq 100. As for how the authors treated the data: Non-productive sequences were removed, and CDR3s not starting with C, not ending with F or W, or shorter than 7 amino acids were discarded. Antigen-specific clonotypes were identified using the MANAFEST web application through comparison of peptide-stimulated wells with reference and other culture wells. Positive clones required FDR below 0.05, an odds ratio above 5, and productive frequency above 0.1% in at least two of three replicate wells. A clonotype counted as cross-reactive if it showed significant expansion both in the SARS-CoV-2 spike wells and in at least one common cold coronavirus spike condition. Similarity between CDR3 sequences was evaluated in R version 3.6.1 using Levenshtein distances (stringdist) and unrooted phylogenetic trees (ape). The raw public data were reprocessed by TCRdb itself: fastp quality trimming at Q25, MiXCR clonotype calling, in-frame beta chains only. Identical CDR3 proteins give one entry, which carries the most common genes and DNA. These V and J calls rely on TCRdb rather than the paper's analysis. The sample contains roughly 3,300 distinct CDR3 sequences, 70% to 90% of them found a single time. 30% to 45% of the sample is taken by the ten largest.

This specimen's treatment or condition label, interpreted: roughly nine-day PBMC culture with coronavirus spike peptide pools or control peptides (ViraFEST assay). The ViraFEST assay was used in the study, in which antigen-specific T cells were expanded with peptide pools and expanded clonotypes were subsequently identified by TCR sequencing. Positive SARS-CoV-2 PCR tests in the convalescent patients dated from March to December 2020, before Alpha, Beta and Delta variants emerged in the United States. Approximately 2.1 million PBMCs per well were cultured in IMDM with about 5% human AB serum and 8 to 10 IU/ml IL-2, plus 10 ug/ml peptide pools. On days 3 and 7, half of the culture medium was replaced with fresh IL-2-containing medium. After less than 12 days of culture, CD4+ T cells were isolated by negative selection using the EasySep CD4+ T cell isolation kit. PBMCs were separated from whole blood using Ficoll-Paque Plus gradient centrifugation and then either used fresh or cryopreserved at -140C. Triplicate wells were generally used for each culture condition.

This sample stems from a study of vaccination and CD4 T cells after COVID-19 (dated by TCRdb to 2022 to 2024). Broadly, across the study: Every convalescent patient had a positive nasal swab PCR test for SARS-CoV-2, with mild disease in nine or ten patients and severe disease in one. The convalescent cohort comprised six males and four females, including two Hispanic individuals, seven Caucasians, two Asians and one multiracial person. Post-COVID blood samples from convalescent patients were collected a median of around 110 days after diagnosis, with a range of roughly 35 to 170 days. Post-vaccine blood samples were taken a median of around 68 days after the second vaccine dose, with a range of roughly 13 to 250 days. Participants received two doses of either the Pfizer-BioNTech BNT162b2 vaccine (n=8) or the Moderna mRNA-1273 vaccine (n=2). The spike-specific CD4+ TCR repertoire was compared before and after mRNA vaccination in around ten COVID-19 convalescent patients and a handful of infection-naive healthy vaccine recipients. Culture stimuli were overlapping spike peptide pools from SARS-CoV-2 and from the common cold coronaviruses HCoV-NL63, HCoV-OC43 and HCoV-229E. Control cultures used a CEFX viral epitope pool as positive control, an HIV-1 Nef peptide pool as negative control, or no peptide.

Overall results and qualifications from the work: Of the vaccine-specific clones found in convalescent patients, nearly all (304 of 307) were mono-reactive for SARS-CoV-2 spike instead of being cross-reactive with common cold coronaviruses. The study included relatively few convalescent patients and did not analyze early timepoints after natural infection. An increase in the median number of SARS-CoV-2-reactive clonotypes from 20 to 25 after infection to 38 after vaccination was observed, but the change was not found to be significant. Among convalescent patients, a median roughly 90% of the SARS-CoV-2-reactive clones seen after vaccination appeared only after vaccination, which suggests priming specific to the vaccine.

The source material was CD4+ T cells from blood, cultured in vitro. The TCR comes from a human donor who had recovered from COVID-19. The rearrangement combines TRBV4-1 with TRBJ1-2, with the identity of the D gene unclear. The CDR3 sequence is CASSQGPLWAQEGYTF. The sequenced DNA: TGCGCCAGCAGCCAAGGCCCCCTTTGGGCCCAGGAGGGCTACACCTTC.